One and the same sample provided the 14 T cell receptor beta chains below, sequenced in a study of blood T cell repertoires in COVID-19. Produced via immunoSEQ multiplex PCR; TCRdb's table is partial and in-frame only. The sample lists a few hundred thousand clones, 70% to 90% occurring once. Specimen: peripheral blood. All receptors come from a woman under 30 who had recovered from COVID-19.

The gene calls are TRBV14 and TRBJ2-7, with a weak D call TRBD1 (6 bases). Germline CDR1 is SGHDN and CDR2 is FVKESK. V lost 0 bases, J lost 3 bases, and 9 bases lay in between. This CDR3 has 14 residues. The CDR3, as DNA: TGTGCCAGCAGCCAAGATCAGGGGATCTACGAGCAGTACTTC. Translated, it gives CASSQDQGIYEQYF.

The genes are TRBV9 and TRBJ2-1; D perhaps matches TRBD1 (6 bases). The V end was cut by 3 bases, the J end by 7 bases, with 23 bases between. The CDR3 extends over 17 amino acids. Germline CDR1 is SGDLS and CDR2 is YYNGEE. CDR3: CASSEARNRVSLNEQFF. The CDR3 region has the DNA TGTGCCAGCAGCGAAGCCAGAAACAGGGTCTCTTTAAATGAGCAGTTCTTC.

J is TRBJ1-4 and V is TRBV5-1; no reliable D call. Germline assignment: CDR1 SGHRS and CDR2 YFSETQ. This CDR3 is 17 amino acids long. V shed 6 bases and J shed 0 bases, with 18 bases lying between them. The CDR3: CASTWEPVDATNEKLFF. Here the CDR3 DNA reads TGCGCCAGCACCTGGGAGCCGGTTGATGCAACTAATGAAAAACTGTTTTTT. Filled out from reference TRBV5-1 and TRBJ1-4, the complete variable domain reads KAGVTQTPRYLIKTRGQQVTLSCSPISGHRSVSWYQQTPGQGLQFLFEYFSETQRNKGNFPGRFSGRQFSNSRSEMNVSTLELGDSALYLCASTWEPVDATNEKLFFGSGTQLSVL.

This clone occurred once. This chain joins TRBV12-3 or TRBV12-4 and TRBJ1-1; 7 nucleotides line up with TRBD1. V shed 6 bases, J shed 7 bases, and the junction held 5 bases outside the gene matches. The CDR3 has 12 residues. The chain's CDR3 is CASSSGTVEAFF. As DNA, the CDR3 is TGTGCCAGCAGCTCTGGGACAGTTGAAGCTTTCTTT.

The chain links TRBV11-3 to TRBJ2-1; TRBD2 matches at 11 bases. From germline, CDR1 is SGHNT and CDR2 YENEEA. The CDR3 consists of 13 residues. Losses at the gene ends were 5 bases for V and 10 bases for J; bases not matched to a gene: 4. The CDR3 DNA reads TGTGCCAGCAGCGGCAGACTAGCGGGAGAGCAGTTCTTC. Encoded protein: CASSGRLAGEQFF.

This chain links TRBV25-1 with TRBJ2-7, with D unresolved. The V end was cut by 8 bases, the J end by 4 bases, with 12 bases between. This CDR3 comprises 12 residues. Germline V gene lookup returns CDR1 MGHDK and CDR2 SYGVNS. CDR3 region: CASQRSGYEQYF. CDR3 coding DNA: TGTGCCAGCCAGAGGTCTGGGTACGAGCAGTACTTC.

CDR3 bases: TGTGCCTGGAGTGAAGGTAGCGGCCCGTATACCTACGAGCAGTACTTC. This sequence encodes CAWSEGSGPYTYEQYF. The V gene is TRBV30, the J gene TRBJ2-7; TRBD2 is a possible D gene (6 bases). V was trimmed by 1 base and J by 2 bases, leaving 18 bases between them. This CDR3 region has 16 residues. Per the germline V gene, CDR1 is GTSNPN and CDR2 is SVGIG (reference sequence).

This clone has only one observation. The chain is built from TRBV3-1 (or the pseudogene TRBV3-2) and TRBJ1-1; a weak D match, TRBD1 (6 bases). This CDR3 comprises 14 residues. The V end was cut by 3 bases, the J end by 1 base, with 9 bases between. Germline V gene lookup returns CDR1 LGHDT and CDR2 YNNKEL (reference sequence). In DNA form, the CDR3 reads TGTGCCAGCAGCCAGATGGACAGGAACACTGAAGCTTTCTTT. Translated: CASSQMDRNTEAFF.

This clone was detected only a few times. V and J are TRBV5-4 and TRBJ2-4, with D possibly being TRBD2 (6 bases). CDR1 is SGHNT and CDR2 is YYREEE in the germline V gene (reference sequence). CDR3 length equals 15 residues. The germline V and J ends were trimmed by 1 base and 1 base, with 9 bases remaining between them. The CDR3 bases are TGTGCCAGCAGCTTGCCCGGGACTGCCAAAAACATTCAGTACTTC. Protein product: CASSLPGTAKNIQYF.

The V and J genes are TRBV11-2 and TRBJ2-1, with 8 positions matching TRBD2. The germline V gene has CDR1 SGHAT and CDR2 FQNNGV. The CDR3 spans 18 residues. Losses at the gene ends were 0 bases for V and 2 bases for J; bases not matched to a gene: 9. This chain's CDR3 is CASSLELGLAPTYNEQFF. The CDR3 DNA is TGTGCCAGCAGCTTAGAGCTCGGACTAGCCCCCACCTACAATGAGCAGTTCTTC.

The chain couples TRBV4-1 to TRBJ1-1; 7 bases match TRBD1. Germline V gene lookup returns CDR1 MGHRA and CDR2 YSYEKL. J was trimmed by 10 bases and V by 5 bases; bases with no gene match: 13. The CDR3 has 14 amino acids. Here the CDR3 DNA reads TGCGCCAGCAGCTCCCTGGCGACAGGGAGGCTAGCTTTCTTT. Translation gives CASSSLATGRLAFF.

J is TRBJ1-1 and V is TRBV7-3; D not resolved. Trimming removed 5 bases from V and 0 bases from J, with 13 bases in between. The germline gives CDR1 SGHTA, CDR2 FQGTGA. CDR3 length: 15 amino acids. CDR3 loop: CASSPLTGVNTEAFF. The CDR3 bases are TGTGCCAGCAGCCCGCTGACGGGTGTGAACACTGAAGCTTTCTTT.

This clone was picked up a small number of times. The rearrangement uses TRBV10-1 and TRBJ2-7, with 10 positions matching TRBD2. The germline CDR1 and CDR2 sequences are WNHNN and SYGVQD (reference sequence). CDR3 length equals 15 residues. Unmatched junction bases numbered 3, after V lost 0 bases and J lost 4 bases. CDR3 in DNA: TGCGCCAGCAGTGAGTCAGGAGCGGGAGGGTACGAGCAGTACTTC. Its protein is CASSESGAGGYEQYF.

The chain uses TRBV19 and TRBJ1-5, with 7 bases identical to TRBD1. Germline-derived CDR1 and CDR2 are LNHDA and SQIVND (reference sequence). V was pared by 6 bases and J by 0 bases, with 14 bases of the junction left unmatched. The CDR3 is 18 residues long. This CDR3 is CASRGNRGAGYSNQPQHF. CDR3 in DNA: TGTGCCAGTAGGGGTAACAGGGGCGCGGGGTATAGCAATCAGCCCCAGCATTTT.